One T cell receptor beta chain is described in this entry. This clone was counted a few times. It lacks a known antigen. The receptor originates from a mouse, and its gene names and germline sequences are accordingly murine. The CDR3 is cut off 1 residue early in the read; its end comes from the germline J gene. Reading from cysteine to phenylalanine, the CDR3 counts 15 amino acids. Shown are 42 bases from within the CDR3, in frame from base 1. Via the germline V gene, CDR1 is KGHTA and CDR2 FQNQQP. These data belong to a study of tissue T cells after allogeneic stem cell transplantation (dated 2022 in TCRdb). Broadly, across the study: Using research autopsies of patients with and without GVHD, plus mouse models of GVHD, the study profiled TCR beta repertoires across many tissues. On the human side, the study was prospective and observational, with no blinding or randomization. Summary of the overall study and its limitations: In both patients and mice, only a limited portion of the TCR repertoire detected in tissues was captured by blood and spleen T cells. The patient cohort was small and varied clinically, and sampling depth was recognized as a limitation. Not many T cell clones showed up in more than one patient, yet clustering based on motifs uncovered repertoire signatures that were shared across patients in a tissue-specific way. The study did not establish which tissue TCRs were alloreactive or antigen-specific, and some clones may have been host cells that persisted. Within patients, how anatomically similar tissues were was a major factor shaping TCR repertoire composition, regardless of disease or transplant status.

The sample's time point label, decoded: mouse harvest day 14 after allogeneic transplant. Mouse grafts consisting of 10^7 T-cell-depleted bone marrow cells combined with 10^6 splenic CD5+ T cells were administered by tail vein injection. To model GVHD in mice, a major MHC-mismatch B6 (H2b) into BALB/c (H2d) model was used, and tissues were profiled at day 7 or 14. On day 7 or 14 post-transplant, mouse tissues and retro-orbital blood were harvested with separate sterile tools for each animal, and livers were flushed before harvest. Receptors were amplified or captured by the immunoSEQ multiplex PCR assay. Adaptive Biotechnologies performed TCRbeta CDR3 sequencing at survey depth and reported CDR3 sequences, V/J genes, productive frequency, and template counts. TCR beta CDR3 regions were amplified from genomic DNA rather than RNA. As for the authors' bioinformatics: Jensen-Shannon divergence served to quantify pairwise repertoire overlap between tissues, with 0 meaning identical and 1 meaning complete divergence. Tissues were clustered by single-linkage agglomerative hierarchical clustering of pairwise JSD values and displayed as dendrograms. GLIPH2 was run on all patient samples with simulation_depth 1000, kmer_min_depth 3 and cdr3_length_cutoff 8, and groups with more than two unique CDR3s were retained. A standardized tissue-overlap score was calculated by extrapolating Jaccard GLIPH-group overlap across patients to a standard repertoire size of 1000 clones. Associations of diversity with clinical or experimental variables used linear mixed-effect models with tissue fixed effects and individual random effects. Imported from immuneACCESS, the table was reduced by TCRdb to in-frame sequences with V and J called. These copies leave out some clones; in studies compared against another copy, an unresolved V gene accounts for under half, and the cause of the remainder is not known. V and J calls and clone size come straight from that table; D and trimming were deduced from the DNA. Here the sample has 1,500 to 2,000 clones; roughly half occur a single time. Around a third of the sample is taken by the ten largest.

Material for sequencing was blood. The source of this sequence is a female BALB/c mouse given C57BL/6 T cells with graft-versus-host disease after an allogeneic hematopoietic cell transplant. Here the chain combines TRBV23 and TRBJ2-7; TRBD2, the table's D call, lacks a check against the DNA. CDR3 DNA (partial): TGCTCCAGCAGTCCCGACTGGGGGGGCTCCTATGAACAGTAC. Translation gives CSSSPDWGGSYEQY. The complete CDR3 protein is CSSSPDWGGSYEQYF.